The next 6 T cell receptor beta chains were all read from a single sample in a study of T cell responses to AZD1222 COVID-19 vaccine (dated by TCRdb to 2020 to 2023). The time point tag for this specimen amounts to: baseline before first vaccination. Library creation used the immunoSEQ multiplex PCR assay. Imported from immuneACCESS, the table was reduced by TCRdb to in-frame sequences with V and J called. These copies leave out some clones; in studies compared against another copy, an unresolved V gene accounts for under half, and the cause of the remainder is not known. This sample gives about 88,000 clones in total; roughly 94% of them show up just once. The ten largest clones represent more than 4.5% of the sample. The sequenced sample was peripheral blood, obtained on day 0 of AZD1222 vaccination. These receptors came from an adult in good health.

V and J are TRBV5-1 and TRBJ2-7, with 8 bases matching TRBD2. Germline CDR1 and CDR2: SGHRS and YFSETQ. Trimming removed 2 bases from V and 1 base from J; junction bases left unmatched: 5. The CDR3 is 15 residues long. The CDR3 bases are TGCGCCAGCAGCTTTGGTCCTAGCGGGTCCTACGAGCAGTACTTC. This encodes CASSFGPSGSYEQYF.

This sequence joins TRBV5-1 and TRBJ2-1; tentatively, D is TRBD1 or TRBD2 (6 bases each). The CDR3 contains 13 residues. Germline V lookup: CDR1 SGHRS, CDR2 YFSETQ. V was trimmed by 0 bases and J by 7 bases, leaving 8 bases between them. The CDR3: CASSLGGANEQFF. In nucleotides, the CDR3 is TGCGCCAGCAGCTTGGGGGGGGCGAATGAGCAGTTCTTC.

This sequence joins TRBV29-1 and TRBJ2-1, with TRBD1 matching over 9 bases. Looked up from germline, CDR1 is SQVTM and CDR2 is ANQGSEA. Germline trimming cut 8 bases from V and 10 bases from J; bases unmatched to any gene: 15. This CDR3 region has 14 residues. The CDR3 loop is CSLRDREASWEQFF. CDR3 coding DNA: TGCAGCCTGAGGGACAGGGAAGCATCATGGGAGCAGTTCTTC.

V and J are TRBV18 and TRBJ1-2, with TRBD1 matching over 9 bases. The germline gives CDR1 KGHSH, CDR2 LQKENI. The ends lost 1 base at V and 5 bases at J; junction bases unmatched: 14. The length of the CDR3 is 18 residues. The CDR3 loop is CASSPRDLTGGEGYGYTF. CDR3 in DNA: TGTGCCAGCTCACCACGCGACTTAACAGGGGGCGAAGGGTATGGCTACACCTTC.

V and J are TRBV27 and TRBJ2-7; possibly TRBD1 for D (5 bases). This CDR3 has 13 amino acids. Germline V CDR1 and CDR2: MNHEY, SMNVEV (reference sequence). Trimming left V 4 bases short and J 2 bases short, with 9 bases between. CDR3 residues: CASSWRQPYEQYF. The CDR3 DNA follows: TGTGCCAGCAGTTGGCGACAGCCCTACGAGCAGTACTTC.

The chain uses TRBV5-1 and TRBJ2-7; 7 bases line up with TRBD2. This CDR3 has 15 amino acids. Germline V gene sequence: CDR1 SGHRS, CDR2 YFSETQ. Trimming removed 0 bases from V and 5 bases from J; junction bases left unmatched: 8. CDR3 loop: CASSLGGTILNEQYF. CDR3 bases: TGCGCCAGCAGCTTGGGGGGGACTATATTGAACGAGCAGTACTTC.